Included here is one T cell receptor (beta chain) sequence, with context. Its cognate antigen is unknown. This entry comes from a study of cytomegalovirus exposure and HLA in healthy donors. General study findings and limits: A subsequent analysis found that TCR clusters from the first cohort also tended to co-occur in the 130 or so validation repertoires, with approximately 95% of cluster scores above 0.

Trimming took 1 base from V and 3 from J, leaving 10 bases between them. The CDR3 covers 14 residues. The germline V gene has CDR1 MGHRA and CDR2 YSYEKL. Libraries were prepared by immunoSEQ multiplex PCR; TCRdb keeps only in-frame clonotypes and omits some of them. The top ten hold around 1.8% of the sample, which has almost 65,000 clones, approximately 90% seen once. This clonotype originated in a woman in her late teens or twenties in good health and CMV-seronegative. The chain is built from TRBV4-1 and TRBJ2-7; D not resolved. The source material was PBMCs. The CDR3 nucleotides are TGCGCCAGCAGCCAAGGTGACTTTGACTACGAGCAGTACTTC. Its translation: CASSQGDFDYEQYF.